This T cell receptor (beta chain) was identified in a study of OX40 agonist ivuxolimab in advanced cancers. Study at large: Among those enrolled, mean age was approximately 60 years (range roughly 23 to 90) and about 79% were male.

General study points: The antigens recognized by the expanded peripheral T cells, that is their antigen specificity, were not determined. Low normalized T-cell clonal expansion was additionally recorded for some nonresponders.

To note about this clone: Its target is unknown.

Clones were sequenced by immunoSEQ multiplex PCR, and TCRdb holds only the in-frame ones, with some missing. Of over 35,000 clones in the sample, 85% to 90% were seen once. Patients were ineligible given autoimmune disease history or systemic immunosuppression. V shed 1 base, J shed 3 bases, and the junction held 5 bases outside the gene matches. The CDR3 extends over 15 amino acids. Germline-derived CDR1 and CDR2 are KGHSH and LQKENI. This sequence was found in an adult with an advanced solid tumor such as melanoma, head and neck, liver or kidney cancer. The V and J genes are TRBV18 and TRBJ2-7, with 8 nucleotides matching TRBD1. This material consisted of CD4+ or CD8+ T cells sorted from blood, taken in a trial of the OX40 agonist ivuxolimab. CDR3 residues: CASSPRTGSVYEQYF. The DNA of the CDR3 is TGTGCCAGCTCACCACGGACAGGGTCAGTCTACGAGCAGTACTTC.